The 4 T cell receptor beta chains below were found in one sample sequenced in a study of regulatory T cells in long-lasting Graves disease. Time point noted: newly diagnosed GD, antithyroid drugs for less than 3 months. PBMCs were the source of the RNA used for TCR sequencing. Arm-PCR with iRepertoire HTBI primers amplified the CDR3 regions for these TCR beta libraries. TCRdb recomputed calls from the multiplex PCR reads with MiXCR, one row per CDR3 protein. The table records 300,000 to 400,000 distinct CDR3 sequences, roughly a sixth of them present only once. This material consisted of peripheral blood mononuclear cells (PBMCs), taken at new diagnosis, from a patient treated with antithyroid drugs. The receptors shown here come from a female donor with Graves disease.

This clonotype occurred many times. The J gene is TRBJ2-3, the V gene TRBV4-1; no reliable D call. Germline assignment: CDR1 MGHRA and CDR2 YSYEKL. With 2 bases removed from V and 0 bases from J, the gap between germline ends came to 15 bases. This CDR3 comprises 17 residues. CDR3 sequence: CASSQRALGSSTDTQYF. DNA of the CDR3: TGCGCCAGCAGCCAACGGGCCCTGGGGTCCAGCACAGATACGCAGTATTTT.

This clonotype was found many times. This chain joins TRBV2 and TRBJ2-1; D uncertain. Trimming took off 4 bases at V and 0 bases at J, with 13 bases between the two ends. This CDR3 spans 16 amino acids. Germline V gene lookup returns CDR1 SNHLY and CDR2 FYNNEI. The CDR3 bases are TGTGCCAGCAGTGTTAGGATAGGGATCTCCTACAATGAGCAGTTCTTC. Protein: CASSVRIGISYNEQFF.

This clonotype occurred a few times. This chain uses TRBV7-3 with TRBJ1-6, with TRBD1 matching over 8 bases. V shed 5 bases, J shed 10 bases, and the junction held 10 bases outside the gene matches. This CDR3 spans 15 amino acids. The V gene's germline CDR1 is SGHTA and CDR2 FQGTGA. CDR3 loop: CASSTRQGRASPLHF. CDR3 sequence (DNA): TGTGCCAGCAGCACCAGACAGGGGCGCGCCTCACCCCTCCACTTT. Using reference TRBV7-3 and TRBJ1-6 for the parts outside the CDR3, the full variable domain is GAGVSQTPSNKVTEKGKYVELRCDPISGHTALYWYRQSLGQGPEFLIYFQGTGAADDSGLPNDRFFAVRPEGSVSTLKIQRTERGDSAVYLCASSTRQGRASPLHFGNGTRLTVT.

This clonotype has ten or more counts. The rearrangement links TRBV5-4 to TRBJ2-1; perhaps D is TRBD1 or TRBD2 (6 bases each). Looked up from germline, CDR1 is SGHNT and CDR2 is YYREEE (reference sequence). The CDR3 sequence is 15 residues long. Trimming left V 4 bases short and J 6 bases short, with 17 bases between. The CDR3 here is CASSVGGLMGNEQFF. The CDR3 coding sequence is TGTGCCAGCAGCGTCGGGGGCCTAATGGGCAATGAGCAGTTCTTC.